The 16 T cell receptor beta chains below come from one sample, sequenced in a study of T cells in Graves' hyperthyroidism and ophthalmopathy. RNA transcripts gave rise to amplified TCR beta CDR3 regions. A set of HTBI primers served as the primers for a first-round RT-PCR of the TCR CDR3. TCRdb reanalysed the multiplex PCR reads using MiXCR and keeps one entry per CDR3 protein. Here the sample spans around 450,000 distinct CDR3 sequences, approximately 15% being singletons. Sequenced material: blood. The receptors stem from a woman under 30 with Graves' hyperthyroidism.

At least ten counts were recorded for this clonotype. CDR3 bases: TGTGCCAGCAGTCCCCGGGATCAGCCCCAGCATTTT. It translates to CASSPRDQPQHF. This sequence joins TRBV6-1 and TRBJ1-5, with D unresolved. CDR1 is MNHNS, CDR2 SASEGT, per germline. Deletions cut 5 bases from V and 5 bases from J, with 7 bases between. CDR3 length equals 12 residues.

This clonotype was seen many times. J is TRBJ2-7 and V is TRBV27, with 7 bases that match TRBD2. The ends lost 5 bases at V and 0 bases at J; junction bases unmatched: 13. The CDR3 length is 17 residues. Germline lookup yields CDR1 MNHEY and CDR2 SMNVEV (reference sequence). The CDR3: CASSAIVAGISSYEQYF. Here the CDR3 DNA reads TGTGCCAGCAGTGCGATCGTAGCGGGCATAAGCTCCTACGAGCAGTACTTC.

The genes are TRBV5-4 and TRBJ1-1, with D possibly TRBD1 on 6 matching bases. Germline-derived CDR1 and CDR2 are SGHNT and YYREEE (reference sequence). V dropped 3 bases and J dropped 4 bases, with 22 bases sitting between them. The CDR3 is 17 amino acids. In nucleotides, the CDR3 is TGTGCCAGCAGCTCTTTGGCGGGGGCCAATGGGGTCACTGAAGCTTTCTTT. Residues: CASSSLAGANGVTEAFF.

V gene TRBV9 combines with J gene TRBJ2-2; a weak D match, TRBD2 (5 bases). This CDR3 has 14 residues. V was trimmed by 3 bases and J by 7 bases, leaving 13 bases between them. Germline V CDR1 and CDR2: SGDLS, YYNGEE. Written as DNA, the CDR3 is TGTGCCAGCAGCGGGGAACCCCGGGGCGGGGAGCTGTTTTTT. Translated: CASSGEPRGGELFF. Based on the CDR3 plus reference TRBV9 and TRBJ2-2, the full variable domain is DSGVTQTPKHLITATGQRVTLRCSPRSGDLSVYWYQQSLDQGLQFLIQYYNGEERAKGNILERFSAQQFPDLHSELNLSSLELGDSALYFCASSGEPRGGELFFGEGSRLTVL.

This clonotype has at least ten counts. Here the CDR3 DNA reads TGTGCCAGCAGTTTATTTGCCCAGTCTAGCGAGCAGTTCTTC. Its protein product is CASSLFAQSSEQFF. The chain recombines TRBV28 with TRBJ2-1, with TRBD2 as a possible D gene (5 bases). Germline V gene lookup returns CDR1 MDHEN and CDR2 SYDVKM. The V gene lost 1 base and the J gene lost 10 bases, with 14 bases spanning the gap. The CDR3 is 14 residues long.

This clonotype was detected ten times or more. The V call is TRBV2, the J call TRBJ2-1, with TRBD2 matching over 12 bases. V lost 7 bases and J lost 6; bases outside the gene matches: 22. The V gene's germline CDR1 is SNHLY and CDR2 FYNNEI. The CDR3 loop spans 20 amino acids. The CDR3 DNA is TGTGCCAGCACCGACGACCTGGAACTGGCTAGCGGGAGGGGGCCCAATGAGCAGTTCTTC. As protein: CASTDDLELASGRGPNEQFF. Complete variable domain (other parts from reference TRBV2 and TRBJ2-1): EPEVTQTPSHQVTQMGQEVILRCVPISNHLYFYWYRQILGQKVEFLVSFYNNEISEKSEIFDDQFSVERPDGSNFTLKIRSTKLEDSAMYFCASTDDLELASGRGPNEQFFGPGTRLTVL.

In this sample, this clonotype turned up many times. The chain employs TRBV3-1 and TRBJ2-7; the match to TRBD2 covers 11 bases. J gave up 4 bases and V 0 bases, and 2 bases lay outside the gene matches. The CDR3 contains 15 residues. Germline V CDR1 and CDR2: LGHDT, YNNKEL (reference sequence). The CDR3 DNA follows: TGTGCCAGCAGCCAAGATAGCGGGAGGGGATACGAGCAGTACTTC. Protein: CASSQDSGRGYEQYF.

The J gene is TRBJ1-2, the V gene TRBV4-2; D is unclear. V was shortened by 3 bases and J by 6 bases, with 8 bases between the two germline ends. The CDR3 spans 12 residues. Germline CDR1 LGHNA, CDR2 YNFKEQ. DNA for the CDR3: TGTGCCAGCAGCCACCGTGGGGATGGCTACACCTTC. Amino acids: CASSHRGDGYTF.

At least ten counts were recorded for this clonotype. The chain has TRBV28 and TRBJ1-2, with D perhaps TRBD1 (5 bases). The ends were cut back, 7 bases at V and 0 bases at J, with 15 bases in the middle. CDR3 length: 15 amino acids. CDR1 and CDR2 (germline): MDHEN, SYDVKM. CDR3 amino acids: CASNWGGGANYGYTF. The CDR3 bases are TGTGCCAGCAATTGGGGTGGGGGAGCTAACTATGGCTACACCTTC.

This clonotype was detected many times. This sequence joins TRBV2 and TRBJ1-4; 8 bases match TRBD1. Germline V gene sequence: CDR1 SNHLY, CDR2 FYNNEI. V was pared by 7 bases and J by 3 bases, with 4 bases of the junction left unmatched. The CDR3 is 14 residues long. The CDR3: CASNQGAPNEKLFF. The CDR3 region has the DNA TGTGCCAGCAACCAGGGGGCTCCTAATGAAAAACTGTTTTTT.

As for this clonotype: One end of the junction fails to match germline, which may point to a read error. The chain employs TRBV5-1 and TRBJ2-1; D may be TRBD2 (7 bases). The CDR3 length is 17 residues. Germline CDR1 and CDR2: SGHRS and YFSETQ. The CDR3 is CAGSPSWGGLNYNEQFF. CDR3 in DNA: TGCGCCGGCAGCCCCTCCTGGGGGGGCCTAAATTACAATGAGCAGTTCTTC.

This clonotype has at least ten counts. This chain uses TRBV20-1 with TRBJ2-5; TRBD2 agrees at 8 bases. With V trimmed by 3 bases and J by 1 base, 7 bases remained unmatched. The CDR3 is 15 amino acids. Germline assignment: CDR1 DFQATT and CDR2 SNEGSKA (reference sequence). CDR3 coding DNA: TGCAGTGCTAGTCCCCCGACTAGCGCCCAAGAGACCCAGTACTTC. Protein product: CSASPPTSAQETQYF.

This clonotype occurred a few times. The CDR3 nucleotides are TGCAGTGCTAGTGTTGCGGGAGGGTTAGATACGCAGTATTTT. As protein: CSASVAGGLDTQYF. The chain employs TRBV20-1 and TRBJ2-3, with TRBD2 matching 9 bases. The germline gives CDR1 DFQATT, CDR2 SNEGSKA (reference sequence). CDR3 length: 14 residues. Trimming removed 3 bases from V and 5 bases from J; junction bases left unmatched: 6.

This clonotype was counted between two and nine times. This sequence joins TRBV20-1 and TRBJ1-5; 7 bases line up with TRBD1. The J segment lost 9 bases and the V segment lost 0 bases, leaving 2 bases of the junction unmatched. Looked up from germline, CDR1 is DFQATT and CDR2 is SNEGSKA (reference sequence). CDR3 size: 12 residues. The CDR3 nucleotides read TGCAGTGCTAGAGAAGCAGGGGGGCCCCAGCATTTT. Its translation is CSAREAGGPQHF.

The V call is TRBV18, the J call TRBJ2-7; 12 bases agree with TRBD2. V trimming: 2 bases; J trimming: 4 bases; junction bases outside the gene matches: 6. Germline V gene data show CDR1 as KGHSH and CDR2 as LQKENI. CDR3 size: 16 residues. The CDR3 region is CASSPTTSGSGYEQYF. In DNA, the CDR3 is TGTGCCAGCTCACCAACGACTAGCGGGAGCGGGTACGAGCAGTACTTC.

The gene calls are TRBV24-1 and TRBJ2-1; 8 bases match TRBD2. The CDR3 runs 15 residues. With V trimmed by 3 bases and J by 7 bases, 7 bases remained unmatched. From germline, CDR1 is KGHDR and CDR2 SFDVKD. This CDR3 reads CATSDRTSIWNEQFF. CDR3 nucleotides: TGTGCCACCAGTGATCGGACTAGCATCTGGAATGAGCAGTTCTTC.